This T cell receptor (beta chain) is drawn from a study of CD8+CD57+ T cells in acquired aplastic anemia. On the study more broadly: Sorted cells (CD4+ and CD8+) yielded DNA amounts that averaged approximately 3.2 ug. Study observations and caveats: Patients and controls had in common twenty-nine CD8+ CDR3 sequences.

According to the study, genomic DNA was the template for TCR beta VDJ and CDR3 profiling. TCRdb itself ran the reads through MiXCR, one entry per CDR3 protein. Here the sample spans under 200,000 distinct CDR3 sequences, roughly 48% being singletons. A remark on this clonotype: Its antigen remains unknown.

The CDR3 extends over 14 amino acids. CDR1 is SGHKS, CDR2 YYEKEE, per germline (reference sequence). V gave up 0 bases and J gave up 8 bases; unmatched junction bases: 3. CD8+CD57+ cell expansion had been shown by flow cytometry in patients chosen for sequencing. Every one of the patients had aplastic anemia (severe, acquired). Blood samples were obtained from patients who had received no prior therapy. The clonotype was recovered from a human donor with aplastic anemia. The specimen was sorted CD4+, CD8+, or CD8+CD57+ T cells (not recorded which) from PBMCs. V gene TRBV5-5 combines with J gene TRBJ1-4; 8 positions match TRBD1. Here the CDR3 reads CASSLEQGAEKLFF. CDR3 coding DNA: TGTGCCAGCAGCTTGGAGCAGGGGGCAGAAAAACTGTTTTTT. The variable domain in full, with the rest retrieved from reference TRBV5-5 and TRBJ1-4, is DAGVTQSPTHLIKTRGQQVTLRCSPISGHKSVSWYQQVLGQGPQFIFQYYEKEERGRGNFPDRFSARQFPNYSSELNVNALLLGDSALYLCASSLEQGAEKLFFGSGTQLSVL.